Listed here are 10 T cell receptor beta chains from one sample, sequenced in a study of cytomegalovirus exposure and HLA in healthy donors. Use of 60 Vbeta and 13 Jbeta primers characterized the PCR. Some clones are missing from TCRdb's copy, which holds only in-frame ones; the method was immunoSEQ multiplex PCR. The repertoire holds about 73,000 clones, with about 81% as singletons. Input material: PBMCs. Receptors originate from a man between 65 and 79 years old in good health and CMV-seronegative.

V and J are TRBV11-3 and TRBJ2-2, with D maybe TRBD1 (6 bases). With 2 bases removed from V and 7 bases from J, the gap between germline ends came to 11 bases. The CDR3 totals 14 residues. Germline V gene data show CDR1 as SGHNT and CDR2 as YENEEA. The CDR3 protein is CASSLRGNHGELFF. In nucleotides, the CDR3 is TGTGCCAGCAGCTTAAGGGGGAATCACGGGGAGCTGTTTTTT.

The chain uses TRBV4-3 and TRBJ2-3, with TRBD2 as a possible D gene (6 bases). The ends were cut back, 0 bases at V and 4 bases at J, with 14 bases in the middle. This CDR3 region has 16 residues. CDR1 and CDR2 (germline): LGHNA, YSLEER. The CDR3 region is CASSQDPGRGADTQYF. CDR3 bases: TGCGCCAGCAGCCAAGATCCTGGACGCGGGGCAGATACGCAGTATTTT.

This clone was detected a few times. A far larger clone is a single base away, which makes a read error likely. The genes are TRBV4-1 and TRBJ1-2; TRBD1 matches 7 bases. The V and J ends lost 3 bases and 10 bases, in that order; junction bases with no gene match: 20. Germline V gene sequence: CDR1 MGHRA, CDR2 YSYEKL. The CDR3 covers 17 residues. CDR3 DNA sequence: TGCGCCAGCAGCCACCCCGACAGGGCTCATGGGCTTTCGGACTACACCTTC. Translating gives CASSHPDRAHGLSDYTF.

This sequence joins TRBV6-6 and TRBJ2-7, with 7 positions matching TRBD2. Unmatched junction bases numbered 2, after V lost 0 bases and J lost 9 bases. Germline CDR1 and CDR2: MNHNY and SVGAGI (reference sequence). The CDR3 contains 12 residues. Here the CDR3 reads CASSYSTGGQYF. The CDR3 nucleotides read TGTGCCAGCAGTTACTCGACGGGAGGGCAGTACTTC.

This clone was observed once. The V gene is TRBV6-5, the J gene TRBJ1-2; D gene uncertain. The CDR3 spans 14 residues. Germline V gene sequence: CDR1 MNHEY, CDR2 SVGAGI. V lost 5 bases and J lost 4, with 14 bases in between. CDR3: CASSKRARGYGYTF. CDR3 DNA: TGTGCCAGCAGTAAGAGGGCCAGAGGCTATGGCTACACCTTC.

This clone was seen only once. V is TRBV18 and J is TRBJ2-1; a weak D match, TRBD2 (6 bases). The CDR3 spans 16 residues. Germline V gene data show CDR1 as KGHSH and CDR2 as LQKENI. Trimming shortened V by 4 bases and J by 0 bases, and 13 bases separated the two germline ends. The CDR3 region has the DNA TGTGCCAGCTCACTGGGGGACGGGAGCTCCTACAATGAGCAGTTCTTC. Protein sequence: CASSLGDGSSYNEQFF.

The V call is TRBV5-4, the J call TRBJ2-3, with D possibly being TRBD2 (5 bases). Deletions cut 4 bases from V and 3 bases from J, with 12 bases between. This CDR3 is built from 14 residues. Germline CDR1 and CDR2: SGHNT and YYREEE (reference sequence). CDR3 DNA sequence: TGTGCCAGCAGCCCTCCGGGCGGGACAGATACGCAGTATTTT. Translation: CASSPPGGTDTQYF.

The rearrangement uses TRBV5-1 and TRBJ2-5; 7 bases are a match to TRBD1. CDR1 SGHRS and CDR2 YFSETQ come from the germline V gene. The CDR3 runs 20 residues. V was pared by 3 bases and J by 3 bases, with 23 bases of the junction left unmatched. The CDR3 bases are TGCGCCAGCAGCTGGAAACCTAACCTTAGGACCGACAGGGCCGAAGAGACCCAGTACTTC. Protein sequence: CASSWKPNLRTDRAEETQYF.

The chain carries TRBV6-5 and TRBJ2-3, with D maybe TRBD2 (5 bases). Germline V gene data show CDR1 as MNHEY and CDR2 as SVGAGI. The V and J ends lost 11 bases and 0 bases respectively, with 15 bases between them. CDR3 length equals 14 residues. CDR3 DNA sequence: TGTGCCGTTCGGTCAGGAGGCAGCACAGATACGCAGTATTTT. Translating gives CAVRSGGSTDTQYF.

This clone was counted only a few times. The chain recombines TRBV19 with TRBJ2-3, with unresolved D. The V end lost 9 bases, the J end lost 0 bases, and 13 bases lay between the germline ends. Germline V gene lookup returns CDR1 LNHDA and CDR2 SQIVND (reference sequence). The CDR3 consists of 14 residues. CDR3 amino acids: CASSSDWSTDTQYF. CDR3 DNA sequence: TGTGCCAGCAGCTCCGACTGGAGCACAGATACGCAGTATTTT.